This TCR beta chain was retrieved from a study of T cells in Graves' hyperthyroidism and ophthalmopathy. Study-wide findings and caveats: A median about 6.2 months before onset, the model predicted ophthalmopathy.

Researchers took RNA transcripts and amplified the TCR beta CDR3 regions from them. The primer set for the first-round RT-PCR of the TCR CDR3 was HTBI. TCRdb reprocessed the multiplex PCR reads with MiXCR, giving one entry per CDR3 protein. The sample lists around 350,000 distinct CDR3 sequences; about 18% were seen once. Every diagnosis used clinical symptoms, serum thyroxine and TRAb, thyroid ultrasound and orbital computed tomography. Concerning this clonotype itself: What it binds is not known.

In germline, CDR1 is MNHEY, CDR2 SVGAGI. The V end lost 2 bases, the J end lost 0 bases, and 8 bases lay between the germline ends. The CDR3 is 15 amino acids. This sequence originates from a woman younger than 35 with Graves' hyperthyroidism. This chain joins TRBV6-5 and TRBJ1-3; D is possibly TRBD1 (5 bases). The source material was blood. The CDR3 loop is CASSYGQLSGNTIYF. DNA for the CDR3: TGTGCCAGCAGTTACGGACAACTCTCTGGAAACACCATATATTTT.